Listed below are T cell receptor beta chains from one sample, sequenced in a study of control samples from healthy donors and cancer patients. Measured with immunoSEQ multiplex PCR; TCRdb has only the in-frame clones, and not every one. The top ten hold 2% to 2.5% of the sample, which has roughly 130,000 clones, around 90% seen once. Sequencing was performed on blood. These receptors were obtained from a man between 18 and 29 years old in good health. The CDR3 runs from the conserved cysteine through the conserved F or W. D genes are given only for firm matches. Clone size is stated in some rows and not others, as once, few, many or a class when expanded.

TRBJ2-2 TRBV3-1/TRBV3-2 TRBD2 . CASSRVAGVNTGELFF TGTGCCAGCAGCCGAGTAGCGGGAGTGAACACCGGGGAGCTGTTTTTT
TRBJ1-2 TRBV23-1 . . CASSQEGPGPNYGYTF TGCGCCAGCAGTCAAGAGGGGCCGGGCCCGAACTATGGCTACACCTTC
TRBJ1-4 TRBV2 . . CASSDRGEPNEKLFF TGTGCCAGCAGTGACCGAGGGGAGCCTAATGAAAAACTGTTTTTT
TRBJ2-1 TRBV15 . once CATRGRATYNEQFF TGTGCCACCAGAGGACGGGCAACCTACAATGAGCAGTTCTTC
TRBJ1-5 TRBV14 . few CASSQDRGQPQHF TGTGCCAGCAGCCAAGATCGGGGTCAGCCCCAGCATTTT
TRBJ2-4 TRBV28 . . CASSPPREPKNIQYF TGTGCCAGCAGTCCCCCGAGAGAACCAAAAAACATTCAGTACTTC
TRBJ1-5 TRBV12-3/TRBV12-4 . . CASSSGLGQPQHF TGTGCCAGCAGTTCAGGGCTGGGGCAGCCCCAGCATTTT
TRBJ2-1 TRBV28 . . CASSLPTEYNEQFF TGTGCCAGCAGTCTCCCGACTGAGTACAATGAGCAGTTCTTC
TRBJ1-2 TRBV3-1/TRBV3-2 . . CASSQGELDGYTF TGTGCCAGCAGCCAAGGGGAACTGGACGGCTACACCTTC
TRBJ2-1 TRBV11-2 TRBD1 . CASSLPPTGQGRHNEQFF TGTGCCAGCAGCTTACCTCCGACCGGACAGGGTAGGCACAATGAGCAGTTCTTC
TRBJ1-3 TRBV6-5 . . CASSTQTTSGNTIYF TGTGCCAGCAGTACACAGACGACCTCTGGAAACACCATATATTTT
TRBJ1-5 TRBV28 . . CASRARGGQPQHF TGTGCCAGCCGCGCGCGGGGCGGTCAGCCCCAGCATTTT
TRBJ1-2 TRBV5-5 . . CASSWTGTPRVDGYTF TGTGCCAGCAGCTGGACCGGGACACCTAGGGTAGATGGCTACACCTTC